Sequencing of this T cell receptor (beta chain) was carried out in a study of coeliac disease. Germline CDR1 reads SGDLS; CDR2 reads YYNGEE. V lost 3 bases, J lost 7 bases, and 16 bases lay in between. The CDR3 sequence is 14 residues long. Clones were sequenced by immunoSEQ multiplex PCR, and TCRdb holds only the in-frame ones, with some missing. Here the sample spans 3,500 to 4,500 clones, approximately 65% being singletons. The receptor comes from a woman in her late teens or twenties with active celiac disease. The sequenced sample consisted of intraepithelial lymphocytes from the gut. The chain is built from TRBV9 and TRBJ1-2; D unclear. CDR3 loop: CASSAPRHKRGYTF. CDR3 sequence (DNA): TGTGCCAGCAGCGCCCCAAGACATAAACGTGGCTACACCTTC.